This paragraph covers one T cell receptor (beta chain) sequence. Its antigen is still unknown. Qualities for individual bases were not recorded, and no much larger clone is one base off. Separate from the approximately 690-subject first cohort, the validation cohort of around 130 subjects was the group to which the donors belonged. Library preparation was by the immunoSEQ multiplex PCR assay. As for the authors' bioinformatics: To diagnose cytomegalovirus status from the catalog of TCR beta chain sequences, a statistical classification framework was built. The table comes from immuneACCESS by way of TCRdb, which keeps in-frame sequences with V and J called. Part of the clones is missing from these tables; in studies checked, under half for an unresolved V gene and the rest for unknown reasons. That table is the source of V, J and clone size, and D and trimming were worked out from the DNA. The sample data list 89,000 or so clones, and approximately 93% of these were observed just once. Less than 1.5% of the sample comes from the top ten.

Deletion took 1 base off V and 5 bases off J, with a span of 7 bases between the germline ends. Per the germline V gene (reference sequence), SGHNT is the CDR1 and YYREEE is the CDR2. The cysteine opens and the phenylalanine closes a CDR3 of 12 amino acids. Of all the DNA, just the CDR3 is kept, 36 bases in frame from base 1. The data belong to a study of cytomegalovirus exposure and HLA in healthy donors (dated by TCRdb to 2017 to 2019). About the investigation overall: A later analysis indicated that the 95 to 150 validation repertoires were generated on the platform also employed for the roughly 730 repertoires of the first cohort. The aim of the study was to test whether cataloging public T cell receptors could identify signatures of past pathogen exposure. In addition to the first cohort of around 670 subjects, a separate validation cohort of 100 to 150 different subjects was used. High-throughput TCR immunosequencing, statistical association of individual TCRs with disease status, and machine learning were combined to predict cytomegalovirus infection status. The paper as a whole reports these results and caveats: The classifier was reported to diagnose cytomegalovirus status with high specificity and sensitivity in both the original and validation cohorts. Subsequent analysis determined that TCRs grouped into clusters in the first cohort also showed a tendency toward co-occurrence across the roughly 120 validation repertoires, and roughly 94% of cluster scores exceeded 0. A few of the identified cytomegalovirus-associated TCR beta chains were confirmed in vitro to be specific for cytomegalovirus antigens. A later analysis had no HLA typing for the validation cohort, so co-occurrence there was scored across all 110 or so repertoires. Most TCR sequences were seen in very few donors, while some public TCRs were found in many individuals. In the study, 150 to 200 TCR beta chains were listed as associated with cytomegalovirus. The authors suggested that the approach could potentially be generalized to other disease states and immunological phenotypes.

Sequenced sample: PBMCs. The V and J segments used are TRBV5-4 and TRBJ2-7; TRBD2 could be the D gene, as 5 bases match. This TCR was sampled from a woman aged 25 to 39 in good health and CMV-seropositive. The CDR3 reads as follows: CASSLSGDEQYF. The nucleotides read TGTGCCAGCAGCTTGTCCGGGGACGAGCAGTACTTC.